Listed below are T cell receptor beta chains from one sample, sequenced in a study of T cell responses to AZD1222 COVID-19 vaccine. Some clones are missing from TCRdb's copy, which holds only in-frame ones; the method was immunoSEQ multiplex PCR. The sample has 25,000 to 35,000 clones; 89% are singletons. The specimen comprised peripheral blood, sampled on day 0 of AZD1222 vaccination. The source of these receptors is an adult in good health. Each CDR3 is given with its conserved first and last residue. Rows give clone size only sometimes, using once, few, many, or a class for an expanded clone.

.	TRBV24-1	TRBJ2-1	CATSETPGLAGAGSYNEQFF
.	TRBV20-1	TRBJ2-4	CSASLRQGKNIQYF
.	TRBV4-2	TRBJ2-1	CASSQAGGSLHEQFF
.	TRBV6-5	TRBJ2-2	CASSSAGGTGELFF
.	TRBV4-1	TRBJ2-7	CASSQGLGQLGAYEQYF
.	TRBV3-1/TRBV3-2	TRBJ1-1	CASGLTGGSGTEAFF
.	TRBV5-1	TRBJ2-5	CASSSGTAETQYF
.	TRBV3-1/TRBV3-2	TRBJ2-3	CASSQATSGGTDTQYF
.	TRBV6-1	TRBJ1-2	CASREGQGGRSYGYTF
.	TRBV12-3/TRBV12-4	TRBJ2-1	CASSLSYNEQFF
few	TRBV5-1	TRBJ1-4	CASSFTSPGRSNEKLFF
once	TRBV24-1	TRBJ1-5	CATSGKPGHDYSNQPQHF
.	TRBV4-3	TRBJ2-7	CASSQGSGGQYF
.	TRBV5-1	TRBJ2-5	CASRGLAGGYQETQYF
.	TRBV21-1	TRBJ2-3	CASSKVGLAGKTDTQYF
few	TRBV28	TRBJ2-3	CASTDPGDTQYF
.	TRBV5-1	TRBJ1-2	CASSLGQGDGYTF
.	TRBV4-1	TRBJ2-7	CASSQEGQGLSYEQYF
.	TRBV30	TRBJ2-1	CAWSPTSPSGRSDEQFF
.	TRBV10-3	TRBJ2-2	CAIRLTPGLAGVGELFF
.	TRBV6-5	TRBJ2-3	CASGLAGGAGDTQYF
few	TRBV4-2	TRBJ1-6	CASSQGGSSYNSPLHF
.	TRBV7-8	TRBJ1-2	CASSLEMGQGDYGYTF
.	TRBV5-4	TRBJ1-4	CASSTSRQGANEKLFF
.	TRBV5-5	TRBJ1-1	CASSLVAGGYSNTEAFF
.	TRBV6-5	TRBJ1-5	CASRKDRDGNQPQHF
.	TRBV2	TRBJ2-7	CASNRDIAYEQYF
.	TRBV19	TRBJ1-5	CASSRLGQGGQQPQHF
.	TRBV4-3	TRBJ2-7	CASSQLVWGQYEQYF
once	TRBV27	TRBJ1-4	CASSSPGRQGEKLFF
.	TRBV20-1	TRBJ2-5	CSASPWGVGETQYF
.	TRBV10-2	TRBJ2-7	CASISGTGTNEQYF
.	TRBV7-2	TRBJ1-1	CASSPSGGSTEAFF
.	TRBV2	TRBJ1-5	CASSEARTQPQHF
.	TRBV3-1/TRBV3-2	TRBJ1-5	CASSYGVGNSNQPQHF
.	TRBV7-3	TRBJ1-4	CARQVNEKLFF
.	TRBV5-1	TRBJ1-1	CASSLRTDGLTEAFF
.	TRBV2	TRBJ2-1	CASSRGLASSYNEQFF
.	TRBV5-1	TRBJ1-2	CASSKQPGQGARLNYGYTF
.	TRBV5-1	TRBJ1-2	CASSWGQGGSGYTF
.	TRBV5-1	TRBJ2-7	CASSGPGGGNEQYF
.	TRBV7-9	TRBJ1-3	CASSARTEGNTIYF
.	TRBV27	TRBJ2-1	CASSVGLAGASSYNEQFF
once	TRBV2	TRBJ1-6	CASSEGRFWGSPLHF
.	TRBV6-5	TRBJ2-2	CASRRANTGELFF
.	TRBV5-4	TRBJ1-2	CASSTDGNYGYTF
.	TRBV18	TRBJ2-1	CASSPPGGRAYNEQFF
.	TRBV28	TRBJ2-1	CASSSGLAGGQGQFF
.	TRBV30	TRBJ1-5	CAWSVRQYNQPQHF
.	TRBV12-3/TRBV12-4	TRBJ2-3	CASSRQGTDTQYF